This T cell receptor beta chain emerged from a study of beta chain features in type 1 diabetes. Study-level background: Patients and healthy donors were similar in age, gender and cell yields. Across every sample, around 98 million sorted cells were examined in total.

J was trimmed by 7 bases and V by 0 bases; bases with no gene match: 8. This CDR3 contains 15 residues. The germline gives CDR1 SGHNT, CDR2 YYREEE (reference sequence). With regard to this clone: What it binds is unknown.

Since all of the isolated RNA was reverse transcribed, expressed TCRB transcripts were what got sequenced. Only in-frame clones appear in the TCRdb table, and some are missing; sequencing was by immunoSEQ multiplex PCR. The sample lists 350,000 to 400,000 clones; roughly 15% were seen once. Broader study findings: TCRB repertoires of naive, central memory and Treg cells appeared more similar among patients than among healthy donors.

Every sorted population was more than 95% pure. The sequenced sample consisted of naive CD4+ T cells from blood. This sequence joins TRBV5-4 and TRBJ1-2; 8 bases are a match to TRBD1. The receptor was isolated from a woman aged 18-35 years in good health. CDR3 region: CASSLGRGQEGGYTF. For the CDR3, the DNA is TGTGCCAGCAGCTTGGGCAGGGGGCAAGAGGGTGGCTACACCTTC.